The rows below give T cell receptor beta chains drawn from one sample of a study of shared clonotypes between healthy human individuals. Only in-frame clones appear in the TCRdb table, and some are missing; sequencing was by immunoSEQ multiplex PCR. The sample holds about 1.9 million clones, around 95% seen once. The sequenced material came from naive CD8+ T cells from PBMCs. The receptors stem from a man between 18 and 35 years old in good health. Some clones in this sample may be carry-over from other donors' samples. Each CDR3 is given with its conserved first and last residue. Fields, in order: V gene, D gene, CDR3 length, J gene, clone size, CDR3 protein, CDR3 DNA. A D gene is named only where the DNA matches it firmly. Size is omitted from some rows. Given values are once, few, many or a class for expanded clones.

V: TRBV29-1
D: .
length: 14
J: TRBJ1-2
size: .
CDR3: CSVVPPDLFHGYTF
DNA: TGCAGCGTTGTGCCCCCCGACCTTTTCCATGGCTACACCTTC

V: TRBV7-8
D: TRBD2
length: 14
J: TRBJ2-7
size: .
CDR3: CASSLRGSGDEQYF
DNA: TGTGCCAGCAGCTTACGCGGGAGCGGGGACGAGCAGTACTTC

V: TRBV27
D: TRBD1
length: 15
J: TRBJ1-1
size: .
CDR3: CASNPQTGFNTEAFF
DNA: TGTGCCAGCAACCCTCAGACAGGGTTCAACACTGAAGCTTTCTTT

V: TRBV27
D: .
length: 17
J: TRBJ2-7
size: .
CDR3: CASSSTPRDFEYYEQYF
DNA: TGTGCCAGCAGTTCCACCCCGCGGGATTTTGAGTACTACGAGCAGTACTTC

V: TRBV5-1
D: .
length: 15
J: TRBJ2-4
size: .
CDR3: CASSLWGGSGDIQYF
DNA: TGCGCCAGCAGCTTGTGGGGAGGATCGGGCGACATTCAGTACTTC

V: TRBV7-2
D: TRBD2
length: 12
J: TRBJ2-1
size: .
CDR3: CASSQRGAEQFF
DNA: TGTGCCAGCAGCCAGCGGGGGGCTGAGCAGTTCTTC

V: TRBV14
D: .
length: 19
J: TRBJ1-4
size: .
CDR3: CASSLTQSGQVLCFEKLFF
DNA: TGTGCCAGCAGCCTGACCCAGTCGGGGCAGGTTTTGTGTTTTGAAAAACTGTTTTTT

V: TRBV5-4
D: TRBD1
length: 15
J: TRBJ1-2
size: .
CDR3: CASSFQDREPLGYTF
DNA: TGTGCCAGCAGCTTTCAGGACAGGGAACCCCTGGGCTACACCTTC

V: TRBV27
D: TRBD2
length: 14
J: TRBJ2-1
size: .
CDR3: CASSWTSGFYEQFF
DNA: TGTGCCAGCAGCTGGACTAGCGGGTTCTATGAGCAGTTCTTC

V: TRBV2
D: .
length: 14
J: TRBJ2-3
size: .
CDR3: CASRQGWGTDTQYF
DNA: TGTGCCAGCAGACAGGGTTGGGGCACAGATACGCAGTATTTT

V: TRBV15
D: .
length: 13
J: TRBJ2-4
size: .
CDR3: CATSRAGEVRQYF
DNA: TGTGCCACCAGCAGAGCCGGGGAGGTCCGTCAGTACTTC

V: TRBV4-3
D: .
length: 16
J: TRBJ1-4
size: .
CDR3: CASSQEGGQWNEKLFF
DNA: TGCGCCAGCAGCCAAGAGGGCGGACAGTGGAATGAAAAACTGTTTTTT

V: TRBV5-6
D: .
length: 14
J: TRBJ2-7
size: .
CDR3: CASSQGGGRHEQYF
DNA: TGTGCCAGCAGCCAAGGGGGGGGTAGGCACGAGCAGTACTTC

V: TRBV7-9
D: .
length: 15
J: TRBJ2-3
size: .
CDR3: CASSSRDLNPDTQYF
DNA: TGTGCCAGCAGCTCCCGGGACTTAAATCCAGATACGCAGTATTTT

V: TRBV19
D: .
length: 14
J: TRBJ1-5
size: .
CDR3: CASSIGVLGWPQHF
DNA: TGTGCCAGTAGTATCGGGGTTCTGGGATGGCCCCAGCATTTT

V: TRBV9
D: .
length: 16
J: TRBJ2-1
size: .
CDR3: CASSSNVDRYGNEQFF
DNA: TGTGCCAGCAGCTCCAACGTAGATAGATACGGTAATGAGCAGTTCTTC

V: TRBV28
D: TRBD1
length: 17
J: TRBJ2-3
size: .
CDR3: CASSLSRDRESTDTQYF
DNA: TGTGCCAGCAGTTTATCCCGGGACAGGGAGAGCACAGATACGCAGTATTTT

V: TRBV7-2
D: .
length: 14
J: TRBJ2-7
size: .
CDR3: CASTSSWPIYEQYF
DNA: TGTGCCAGCACCTCCTCGTGGCCCATTTACGAGCAGTACTTC

V: TRBV27
D: .
length: 14
J: TRBJ2-7
size: .
CDR3: CASSLSGRAYEQYF
DNA: TGTGCCAGCAGTTTGTCCGGACGGGCCTACGAGCAGTACTTC

V: TRBV5-5
D: .
length: 14
J: TRBJ1-2
size: .
CDR3: CASSLAPKGYGYTF
DNA: TGTGCCAGCAGCTTGGCCCCCAAAGGGTATGGCTACACCTTC

V: TRBV30
D: .
length: 16
J: TRBJ1-1
size: .
CDR3: CAWSISGPRSRTEAFF
DNA: TGTGCCTGGAGTATCTCCGGGCCGCGCTCCCGCACTGAAGCTTTCTTT

V: TRBV29-1
D: .
length: 14
J: TRBJ2-3
size: .
CDR3: CSVRDLPSTDTQYF
DNA: TGCAGCGTTCGGGACTTACCTAGCACAGATACGCAGTATTTT

V: TRBV7-3
D: .
length: 14
J: TRBJ1-1
size: .
CDR3: CASSIDEVDTEAFF
DNA: TGTGCCAGCAGCATAGACGAAGTGGACACTGAAGCTTTCTTT

V: TRBV29-1
D: TRBD1
length: 13
J: TRBJ2-3
size: .
CDR3: CSVGDRFTDTQYF
DNA: TGCAGCGTGGGGGACAGGTTCACAGATACGCAGTATTTT

V: TRBV6-5
D: .
length: 14
J: TRBJ2-7
size: .
CDR3: CASSYDGETYEQYF
DNA: TGTGCCAGCAGTTACGACGGGGAGACCTACGAGCAGTACTTC

V: TRBV29-1
D: .
length: 13
J: TRBJ2-1
size: .
CDR3: CSVRQQAYNEQFF
DNA: TGCAGCGTTCGGCAGCAGGCCTACAATGAGCAGTTCTTC

V: TRBV7-9
D: .
length: 14
J: TRBJ2-7
size: .
CDR3: CASSWGSSGYEQYF
DNA: TGTGCCAGCAGCTGGGGCAGCTCGGGGTACGAGCAGTACTTC

V: TRBV2
D: .
length: 14
J: TRBJ2-1
size: .
CDR3: CASSDPSSYNEQFF
DNA: TGTGCCAGCAGTGACCCTAGCTCCTACAATGAGCAGTTCTTC

V: TRBV27
D: .
length: 15
J: TRBJ1-4
size: .
CDR3: CASSLWSPRGEKLFF
DNA: TGTGCCAGCAGTTTATGGTCGCCCAGGGGCGAAAAACTGTTTTTT

V: TRBV10-3
D: TRBD2
length: 14
J: TRBJ2-7
size: .
CDR3: CAISEWRESGEQYF
DNA: TGTGCCATCAGTGAGTGGCGGGAGTCTGGAGAGCAGTACTTC

V: TRBV9
D: TRBD2
length: 15
J: TRBJ2-1
size: .
CDR3: CASSGASGSYNEQFF
DNA: TGTGCCAGCAGCGGGGCTAGCGGGTCCTACAATGAGCAGTTCTTC

V: TRBV2
D: TRBD2
length: 21
J: TRBJ2-3
size: .
CDR3: CASSGTYWTSGEEPLTDTQYF
DNA: TGTGCCAGCAGCGGAACCTATTGGACTAGCGGGGAGGAGCCACTCACAGATACGCAGTATTTT

V: TRBV28
D: .
length: 12
J: TRBJ2-3
size: .
CDR3: CATTSFPDTQYF
DNA: TGTGCCACTACTAGTTTCCCAGATACGCAGTATTTT

V: TRBV6-5
D: .
length: 14
J: TRBJ2-3
size: .
CDR3: CASSTIEGTDTQYF
DNA: TGTGCCAGCAGTACCATTGAGGGCACAGATACGCAGTATTTT

V: TRBV28
D: .
length: 14
J: TRBJ2-7
size: .
CDR3: CASSYKKVAYEQYF
DNA: TGTGCCAGCAGTTATAAGAAAGTAGCCTACGAGCAGTACTTC

V: TRBV6-5
D: TRBD2
length: 16
J: TRBJ2-2
size: .
CDR3: CASSSSGTSVNGELFF
DNA: TGTGCCAGCAGTTCTTCCGGGACTAGCGTTAACGGGGAGCTGTTTTTT

V: TRBV11-2
D: .
length: 13
J: TRBJ2-2
size: .
CDR3: CASSLGVPGELFF
DNA: TGTGCCAGCAGCTTAGGCGTTCCCGGGGAGCTGTTTTTT

V: TRBV19
D: .
length: 15
J: TRBJ1-5
size: .
CDR3: CASSRAVSSNQPQHF
DNA: TGTGCCAGTAGTAGGGCAGTCTCAAGCAATCAGCCCCAGCATTTT

V: TRBV5-5
D: .
length: 14
J: TRBJ1-3
size: .
CDR3: CASSLQGLRDTIYF
DNA: TGTGCCAGCAGCTTGCAGGGGCTTAGGGACACCATATATTTT

V: TRBV7-9
D: TRBD2
length: 17
J: TRBJ2-7
size: .
CDR3: CASSSPLAGGPGGEQYF
DNA: TGTGCCAGCAGCTCTCCTTTAGCGGGAGGCCCCGGGGGCGAGCAGTACTTC

V: TRBV7-3
D: .
length: 11
J: TRBJ1-1
size: .
CDR3: CASSLGDEAFF
DNA: TGTGCCAGCAGCTTGGGAGATGAAGCTTTCTTT

V: TRBV27
D: TRBD2
length: 14
J: TRBJ2-1
size: .
CDR3: CASSTSGTYNEQFF
DNA: TGTGCCAGCAGCACTAGCGGTACTTACAATGAGCAGTTCTTC

V: TRBV6-5
D: TRBD1
length: 15
J: TRBJ1-2
size: .
CDR3: CASSYSGTEYYGYTF
DNA: TGTGCCAGCAGTTACTCCGGGACAGAGTACTATGGCTACACCTTC

V: TRBV4-1
D: .
length: 17
J: TRBJ1-1
size: .
CDR3: CASSLTGAGPVNTEAFF
DNA: TGCGCCAGCAGCCTTACGGGCGCGGGACCGGTGAACACTGAAGCTTTCTTT

V: TRBV6-6
D: .
length: 12
J: TRBJ2-7
size: .
CDR3: CASSSVPYEQYF
DNA: TGTGCCAGCAGTTCAGTCCCCTACGAGCAGTACTTC

V: TRBV11-2
D: .
length: 15
J: TRBJ1-2
size: .
CDR3: CASSLGLGTNYGYTF
DNA: TGTGCCAGCAGCTTAGGCCTGGGAACGAACTATGGCTACACCTTC

V: TRBV27
D: .
length: 14
J: TRBJ2-2
size: once
CDR3: CASSPSLNTGELFF
DNA: TGTGCCAGCAGCCCCTCACTGAACACCGGGGAGCTGTTTTTT

V: TRBV27
D: .
length: 16
J: TRBJ1-4
size: .
CDR3: CASSPRVLATNEKLFF
DNA: TGTGCCAGCAGTCCGCGGGTGCTTGCAACTAATGAAAAACTGTTTTTT

V: TRBV27
D: .
length: 16
J: TRBJ2-7
size: .
CDR3: CASSLSVGGLSYEQYF
DNA: TGTGCCAGCAGTTTGTCGGTGGGGGGGCTCTCCTACGAGCAGTACTTC

V: TRBV14
D: TRBD1
length: 18
J: TRBJ2-5
size: .
CDR3: CASSAHYGQGEEEETQYF
DNA: TGTGCCAGCAGCGCCCACTACGGACAGGGCGAGGAAGAAGAGACCCAGTACTTC

V: TRBV11-1
D: .
length: 17
J: TRBJ2-1
size: .
CDR3: CASSPQPPAKLDNEQFF
DNA: TGTGCCAGCAGCCCCCAACCCCCGGCCAAGCTGGACAATGAGCAGTTCTTC

V: TRBV7-9
D: TRBD1
length: 15
J: TRBJ1-2
size: .
CDR3: CASSAGQGVNYGYTF
DNA: TGTGCCAGCAGCGCGGGACAGGGGGTCAACTATGGCTACACCTTC

V: TRBV28
D: .
length: 13
J: TRBJ1-2
size: .
CDR3: CASSLDPRDGYTF
DNA: TGTGCCAGCAGTTTGGATCCCAGGGATGGCTACACCTTC

V: TRBV29-1
D: .
length: 17
J: TRBJ2-1
size: .
CDR3: CSVEDGSPISSYNEQFF
DNA: TGCAGCGTTGAAGATGGATCTCCTATTAGCTCCTACAATGAGCAGTTCTTC